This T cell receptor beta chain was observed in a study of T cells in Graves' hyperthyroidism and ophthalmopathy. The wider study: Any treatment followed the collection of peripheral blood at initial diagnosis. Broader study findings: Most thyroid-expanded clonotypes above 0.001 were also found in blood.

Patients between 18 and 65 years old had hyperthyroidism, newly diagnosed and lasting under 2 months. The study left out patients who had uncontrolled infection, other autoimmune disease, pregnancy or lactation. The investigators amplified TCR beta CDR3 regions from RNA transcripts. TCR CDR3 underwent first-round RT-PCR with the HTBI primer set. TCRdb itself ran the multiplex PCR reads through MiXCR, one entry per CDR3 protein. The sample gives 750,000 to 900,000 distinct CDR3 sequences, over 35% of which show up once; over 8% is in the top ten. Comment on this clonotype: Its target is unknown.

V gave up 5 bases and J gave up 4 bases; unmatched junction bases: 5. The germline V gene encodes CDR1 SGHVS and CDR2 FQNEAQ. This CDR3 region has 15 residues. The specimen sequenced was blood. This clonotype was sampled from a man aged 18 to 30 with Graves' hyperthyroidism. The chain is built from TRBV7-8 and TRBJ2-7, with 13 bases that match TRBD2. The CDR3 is CASSTSGRADYEQYF. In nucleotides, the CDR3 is TGTGCCAGCAGCACTAGCGGGAGGGCCGATTACGAGCAGTACTTC.